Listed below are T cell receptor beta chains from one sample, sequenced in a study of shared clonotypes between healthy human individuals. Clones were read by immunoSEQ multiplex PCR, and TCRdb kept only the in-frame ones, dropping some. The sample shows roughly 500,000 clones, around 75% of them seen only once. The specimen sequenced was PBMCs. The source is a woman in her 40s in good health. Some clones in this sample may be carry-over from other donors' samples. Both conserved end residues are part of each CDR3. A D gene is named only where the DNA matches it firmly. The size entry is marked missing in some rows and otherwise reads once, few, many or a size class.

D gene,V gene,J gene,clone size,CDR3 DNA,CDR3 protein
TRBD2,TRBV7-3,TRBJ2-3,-,TGTGCCAGCAGCTCCCGATCGGGGGGGGCGCCGACAGATACGCAGTATTTT,CASSSRSGGAPTDTQYF
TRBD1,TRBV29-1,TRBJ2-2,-,TGCAGCGGGACAGGGCCCTCGAACACCGGGGAGCTGTTTTTT,CSGTGPSNTGELFF
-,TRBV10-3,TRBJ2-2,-,TGTGCCATCAGTGACCAGGTTCAGGGGAGCGGGGAGCTGTTTTTT,CAISDQVQGSGELFF
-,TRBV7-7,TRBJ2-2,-,TGTGCTAGCAGCTTAATCGGGGGGCCGGGCGGGGAGCTGTTTTTT,CASSLIGGPGGELFF
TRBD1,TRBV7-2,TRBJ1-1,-,TGTGCCAGCAGCCTACTGACAGGGGATTATACTGAAGCTTTCTTT,CASSLLTGDYTEAFF
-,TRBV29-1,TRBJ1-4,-,TGCAGCGTTGAAGCTTCCGAGGAGGGGAAACTGTTTTTT,CSVEASEEGKLFF
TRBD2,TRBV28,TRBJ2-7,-,TGTGCCAGCACGCGCGGGAGGGAAGTAAACGAGCAGTACTTC,CASTRGREVNEQYF
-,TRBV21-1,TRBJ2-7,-,TGTGCCAGCAGCAAAGAGCGGCAGGTTTGCTACGAGCAGTACTTC,CASSKERQVCYEQYF
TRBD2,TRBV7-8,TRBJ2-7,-,TGTGCCAGCAGCCCTCAAAGGACTAGCAGCTCCTACGAGCAGTACTTC,CASSPQRTSSSYEQYF
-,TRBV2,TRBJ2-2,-,TGTGCCAGCAGTCAAATAGGGACCATGAACACCGGGGAGCTGTTTTTT,CASSQIGTMNTGELFF
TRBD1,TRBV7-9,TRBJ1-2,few,TGTGCCAGCAGCCCGACTACAGGGGCCTTTGGCTACACCTTC,CASSPTTGAFGYTF
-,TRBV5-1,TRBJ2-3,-,TGCGCCAGCAGCTTGGTGGGCCCAGATACGCAGTATTTT,CASSLVGPDTQYF
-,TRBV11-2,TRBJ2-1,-,TGTGCCAGCAACCCTCCCCGAGGGGTCTACAATGAGCAGTTCTTC,CASNPPRGVYNEQFF
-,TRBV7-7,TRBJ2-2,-,TGTGCTAGCAGCTTAGAGAGCGGGGAGCTGTTTTTT,CASSLESGELFF
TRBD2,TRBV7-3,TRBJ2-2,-,TGTGCCAGCAGCCAGGGACTAGGGCGAGCCGGGGAGCTGTTTTTT,CASSQGLGRAGELFF
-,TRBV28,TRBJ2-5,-,TGTGCCAGCAGCCGGACTACCTTTCAAGAGACCCAGTACTTC,CASSRTTFQETQYF
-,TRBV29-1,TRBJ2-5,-,TGCAGCGTTGGGGTAGGGGTGGCAGAGACCCAGTACTTC,CSVGVGVAETQYF
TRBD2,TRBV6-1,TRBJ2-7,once,TGTGCCAGCAGTACCCTAGCGGGAGCAGACGAGCAGTACTTC,CASSTLAGADEQYF
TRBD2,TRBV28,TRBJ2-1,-,TGTGCCAGCAGGCCAGGGACTAGCGGCTCCTACAATGAGCAGTTCTTC,CASRPGTSGSYNEQFF
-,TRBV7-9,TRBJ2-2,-,TGTGCCAGCAGCCCGCACTTCACGGTGACCACCGGGGAGCTGTTTTTT,CASSPHFTVTTGELFF
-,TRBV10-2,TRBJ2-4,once,TGCGCCAGCAGTGAGCCACTTAGGGCGGTCCTAGCCAAAAACATTCAGTACTTC,CASSEPLRAVLAKNIQYF
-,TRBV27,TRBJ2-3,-,TGTGCCAGCAGTTTAGTGGGGGAAGATACGCAGTATTTT,CASSLVGEDTQYF
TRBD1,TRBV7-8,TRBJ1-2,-,TGTGCCAGCAGCTTAGCAAGGGGGCGCAACTATGGCTACACCTTC,CASSLARGRNYGYTF
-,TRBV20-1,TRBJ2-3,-,TGCAGTGCCTGGGTAGATACGCAGTATTTT,CSAWVDTQYF
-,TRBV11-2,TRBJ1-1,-,TGTGCCAGCAGCCAAGGGCGAGCGAACACTGAAGCTTTCTTT,CASSQGRANTEAFF
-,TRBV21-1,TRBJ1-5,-,TGTGCCAGCAGCATCAGGGGTATGTTTCAGCCCCAGCATTTT,CASSIRGMFQPQHF
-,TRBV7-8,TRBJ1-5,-,TGTGCCAGCAGCTTAGCCGATCAGCCCCAGCATTTT,CASSLADQPQHF
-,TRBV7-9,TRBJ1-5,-,TGTGCCAGCAGCCTGGGAGGGTCGAGTCAGCCCCAGCATTTT,CASSLGGSSQPQHF
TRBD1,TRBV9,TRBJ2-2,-,TGTGCCAGCAGCGCCGGGACAGGGGCCACCGGGGAGCTGTTTTTT,CASSAGTGATGELFF
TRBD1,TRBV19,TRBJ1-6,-,TGTGCCAGTAGTGTGACAGGGACGTATTCACCCCTCCACTTT,CASSVTGTYSPLHF
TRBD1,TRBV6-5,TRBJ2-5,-,TGTGCCAGCAGAAGGACAGGGGCCCTAGGGACCCAGTACTTC,CASRRTGALGTQYF
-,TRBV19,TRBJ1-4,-,TGTGCCACTAAGGGATGGAGCAGGGGAGATGAAAAACTGTTTTTT,CATKGWSRGDEKLFF
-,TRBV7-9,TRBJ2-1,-,TGTGCCAGCAGCTCGGGGACCTTGGATGAGCAGTTCTTC,CASSSGTLDEQFF
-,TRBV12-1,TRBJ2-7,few,TGTGCCAGCAGCCCGGGTCTAGCGGGAGACGAGCAGTACTTC,CASSPGLAGDEQYF
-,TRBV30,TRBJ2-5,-,TGTGCCTGGAGTGTCCCGCCAGGGGCCATCCAAGAGACCCAGTACTTC,CAWSVPPGAIQETQYF